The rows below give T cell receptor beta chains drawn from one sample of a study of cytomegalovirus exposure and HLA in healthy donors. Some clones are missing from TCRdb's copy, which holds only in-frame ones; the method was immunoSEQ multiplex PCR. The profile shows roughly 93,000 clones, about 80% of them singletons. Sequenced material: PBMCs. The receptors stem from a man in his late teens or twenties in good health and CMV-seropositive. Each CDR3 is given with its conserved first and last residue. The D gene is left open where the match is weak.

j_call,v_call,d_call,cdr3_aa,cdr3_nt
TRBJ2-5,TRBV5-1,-,CASRRSGVQETQYF,TGCGCCAGCCGACGGTCAGGGGTTCAAGAGACCCAGTACTTC
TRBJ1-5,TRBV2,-,CASSERGELGNQPQHF,TGTGCCAGCAGTGAACGGGGGGAATTGGGCAATCAGCCCCAGCATTTT
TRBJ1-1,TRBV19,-,CASSIAAGRDTEAFF,TGTGCCAGTAGTATAGCGGCAGGGAGGGACACTGAAGCTTTCTTT
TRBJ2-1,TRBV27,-,CASSLLGVTSYNEQFF,TGTGCCAGCAGTTTACTCGGGGTCACCTCCTACAATGAGCAGTTCTTC
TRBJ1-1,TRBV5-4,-,CASPPEGREAFF,TGTGCCAGCCCCCCGGAGGGCAGGGAGGCTTTCTTT
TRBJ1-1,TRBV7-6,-,CASSPDRHEAFF,TGTGCCAGCAGCCCAGACAGGCACGAAGCTTTCTTT
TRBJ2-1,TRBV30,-,CAWSETTGEQFF,TGTGCCTGGAGTGAGACGACTGGCGAGCAGTTCTTC
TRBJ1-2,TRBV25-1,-,CASKGEGVGYGYTF,TGTGCCTCCAAAGGGGAGGGAGTCGGCTATGGCTACACCTTC
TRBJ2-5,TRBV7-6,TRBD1,CASSLWTGGASETQYF,TGTGCCAGCAGCCTATGGACAGGGGGCGCGTCGGAGACCCAGTACTTC
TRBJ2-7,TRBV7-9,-,CASSLIGQKSYEQYF,TGTGCCAGCAGCTTAATTGGACAGAAAAGCTACGAGCAGTACTTC